A single T cell receptor (beta chain) is shown here with its context. The data originate from a study of blood T cell repertoires in COVID-19. The protocol was immunoSEQ multiplex PCR, while the TCRdb copy is restricted to in-frame clones and leaves out a portion. The sample carries hundreds of thousands of clones, 70% to 85% recorded once. The CDR3 consists of 13 residues. Germline lookup yields CDR1 MNHEY and CDR2 SMNVEV (reference sequence). After removal of 3 bases from V and 6 bases from J, the junction contained 4 bases not matched to a gene. V usage is TRBV27 and J usage is TRBJ1-2, with 7 bases matching TRBD1. This receptor was identified in an elderly woman with acute or convalescent COVID-19. The sequencing sample was made of peripheral blood. The CDR3 bases are TGTGCCAGCAGTTTGCGAGGGGGCGATGGCTACACCTTC. This gives the protein CASSLRGGDGYTF.